This T cell receptor (beta chain) was found in a study of graft-versus-host responses after intestinal transplantation. Study as a whole: Recipients got multivisceral, liver-intestinal, or isolated intestinal transplants. Every recipient had anti-thymocyte globulin induction and approximately three years of tacrolimus plus steroids. Study-wide results and limits: Some GvH clones appeared in ileal mucosa or blood before recipient bone marrow.

The CDR3 consists of 15 residues. With 3 bases removed from V and 0 bases from J, the gap between germline ends came to 11 bases. Germline V gene data show CDR1 as LGHNA and CDR2 as YSLEER. Points on this clone: Its antigen is unknown.

Profiling relied on immunoSEQ multiplex PCR, and the TCRdb table lists in-frame clones only, not all of them. The top ten clones hold 0.5% to 0.55% of a sample with about 40,000 clones, 90% to 95% of them seen once. The sample in question was unstimulated CD8+ T cells sorted from spleen or lymph node cells, obtained before transplant. The V and J genes are TRBV4-3 and TRBJ1-1, with D maybe TRBD1 (5 bases). The sequence came from a human donor who was the organ donor for an intestinal transplant. CDR3 amino acids: CASSQKTELNTEAFF. The DNA of the CDR3 is TGCGCCAGCAGCCAGAAGACAGAGCTGAACACTGAAGCTTTCTTT.